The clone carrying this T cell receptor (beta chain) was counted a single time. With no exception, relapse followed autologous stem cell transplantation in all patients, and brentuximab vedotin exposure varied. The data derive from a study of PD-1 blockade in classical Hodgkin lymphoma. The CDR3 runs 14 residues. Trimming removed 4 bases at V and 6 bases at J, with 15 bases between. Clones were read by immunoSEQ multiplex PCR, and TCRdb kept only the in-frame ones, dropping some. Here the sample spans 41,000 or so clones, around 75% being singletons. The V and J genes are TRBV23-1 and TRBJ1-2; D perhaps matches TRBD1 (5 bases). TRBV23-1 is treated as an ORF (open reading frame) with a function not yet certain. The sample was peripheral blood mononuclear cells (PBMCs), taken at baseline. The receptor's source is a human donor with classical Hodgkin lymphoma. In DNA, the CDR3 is TGCGCCAGCAGTCGGTTACAGGCTACAGATGGCTACACCTTC. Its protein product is CASSRLQATDGYTF.